One T cell receptor beta chain is described in this entry. Its matching antigen is unknown. The sample comes from a study of early T cells in non-severe SARS-CoV-2 infection. Whole-study results and caveats: Database matching using VDJdb favored anti-spike CD8 responses, with private and CD4 specificities left missing.

Between the trimmed V and J ends, which lost 6 bases and 0 bases, there was a span of 9 bases. The CDR3 sequence is 12 residues long. Germline V CDR1 and CDR2: DFQATT, SNEGSKA (reference sequence). TCRdb called the 5' RACE reads again in MiXCR, with one record for every CDR3 protein. The table shows around 80,000 distinct CDR3 sequences, with 10% occurring only once. This receptor was taken from an adult who was a healthcare worker with PCR-confirmed SARS-CoV-2 infection or an uninfected control (not recorded which). The sequences come from whole blood, collected at baseline. The chain has TRBV20-1 and TRBJ2-7; D unclear. The chain's CDR3 is CSAAWNSYEQYF. CDR3 bases: TGCAGTGCAGCGTGGAACTCCTACGAGCAGTACTTC.